There are many counts of the clone carrying this T cell receptor beta chain. The antigen remains undetermined. As the template, RNA transcripts were used to amplify TCR beta CDR3 regions. An initial RT-PCR round employing HTBI primers preceded a second-round multiplex PCR. TCRdb recomputed calls from the multiplex PCR reads with MiXCR, one row per CDR3 protein. The repertoire holds 360,000 or so distinct CDR3 sequences, with 15% to 20% as singletons. Moderate-to-severe activity, CAS ≥3, NOSPECS ≥4 and a duration under 3 months were seen in donors with ophthalmopathy. PBMCs stemmed from approximately 9.7 ml of fresh peripheral blood. The sample originates from a study of Graves' ophthalmopathy and Graves' hyperthyroidism. Regarding the study as a whole: For separating ophthalmopathy from stable hyperthyroidism, a 13-signature model gave less than 90% sensitivity and 81.08% specificity. Blood was where most expanded thyroid clonotypes above 0.001 frequency also turned up.

The CDR3 is 14 residues long. The V gene end was trimmed by 5 bases and the J gene end by 5 bases; junction bases not matched to a gene: 9. Germline CDR1 SGHVS, CDR2 FQNEAQ. The source material was peripheral blood. The chain recombines TRBV7-8 with TRBJ2-7; 7 bases are a match to TRBD2. This receptor was taken from a woman aged 18-29 years with Graves' ophthalmopathy. CDR3 bases: TGTGCCAGCAGCAAACTCGGGGGGAAGCACGAGCAGTACTTC. This codes for CASSKLGGKHEQYF. Drawing the rest from reference TRBV7-8 and TRBJ2-7, the complete variable domain is GAGVSQSPRYKVAKRGQDVALRCDPISGHVSLFWYQQALGQGPEFLTYFQNEAQLDKSGLPSDRFFAERPEGSVSTLKIQRTQQEDSAVYLCASSKLGGKHEQYFGPGTRLTVT.